This T cell receptor (beta chain) was sequenced in a study of blood T cell repertoires in COVID-19. Study-wide context: Spain, Italy and the United States supplied samples that represented acute and convalescent COVID-19. PBMCs, B-cell-depleted T cells, or T cells provided the cDNA or gDNA that made up the material.

Per the study methods: Nucleated cell number was recorded as an estimate derived from reference gene primer amplification. Profiled with immunoSEQ multiplex PCR; TCRdb holds only in-frame clones, not every one. The D gene and trimming were derived from the DNA, and the V and J assignments and clone size from that table. The table has roughly 200,000 clones, about 80% seen once. CDR1 is ENHRY and CDR2 is SYGVKD in the germline V gene. CDR3 size: 18 residues. V gave up 2 bases and J gave up 0 bases, with 17 bases separating them. Followed longitudinally, the Seattle patients had been enrolled during active infection.

Sequenced input: peripheral blood. The rearrangement uses TRBV10-3 and TRBJ1-3, with D perhaps matching TRBD1 (6 bases). This TCR was recovered from a woman aged 60 to 75 with COVID-19, enrolled during active disease. The CDR3 DNA sequence: TGTGCCATCAGTGAGGGTGGGGGGGGCCCCATCTCTGGAAACACCATATATTTT. Amino acid sequence: CAISEGGGGPISGNTIYF.